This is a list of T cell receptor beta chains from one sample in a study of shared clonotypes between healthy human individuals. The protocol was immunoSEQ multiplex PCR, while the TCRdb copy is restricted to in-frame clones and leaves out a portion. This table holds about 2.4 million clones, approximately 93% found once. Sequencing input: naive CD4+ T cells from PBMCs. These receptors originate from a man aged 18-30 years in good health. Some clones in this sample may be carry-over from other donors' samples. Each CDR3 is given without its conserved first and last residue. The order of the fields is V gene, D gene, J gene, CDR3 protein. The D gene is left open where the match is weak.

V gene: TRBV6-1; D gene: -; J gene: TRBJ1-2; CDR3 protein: ASNENYGYT
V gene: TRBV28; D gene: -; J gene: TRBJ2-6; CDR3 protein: ASSLVHSGANVLT
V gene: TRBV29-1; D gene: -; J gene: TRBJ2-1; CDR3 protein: SAKRWPEALDNEQF
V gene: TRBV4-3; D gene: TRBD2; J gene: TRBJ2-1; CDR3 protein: ASSQEVTSGPLF
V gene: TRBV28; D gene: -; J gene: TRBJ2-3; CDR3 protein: ASSLRVGTDTQY
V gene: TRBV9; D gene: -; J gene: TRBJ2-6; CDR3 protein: ASSEVGVSGANVLT
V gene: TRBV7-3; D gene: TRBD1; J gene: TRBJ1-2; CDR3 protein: ASSSPETGDYGYT
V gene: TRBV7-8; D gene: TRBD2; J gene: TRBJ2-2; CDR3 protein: ASSRLSGSNTGELF
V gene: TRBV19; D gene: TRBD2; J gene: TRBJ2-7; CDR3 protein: ASSIKVSGASYEQY
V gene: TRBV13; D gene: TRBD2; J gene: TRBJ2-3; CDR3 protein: ASSPRTSGDDSWDTQY
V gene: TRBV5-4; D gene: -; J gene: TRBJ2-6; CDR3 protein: ASSLPNRVSGANVLT
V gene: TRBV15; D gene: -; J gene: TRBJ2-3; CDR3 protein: ATSRDPADTDTQY
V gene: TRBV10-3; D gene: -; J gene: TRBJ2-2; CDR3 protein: AISITPGGTGELF
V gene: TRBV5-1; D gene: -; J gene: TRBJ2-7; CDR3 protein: ASSFSRGYEQY
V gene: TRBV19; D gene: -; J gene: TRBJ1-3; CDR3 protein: ASRLFSGNTIY
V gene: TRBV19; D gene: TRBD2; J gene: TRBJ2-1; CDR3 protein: ASSIGLAVEQF
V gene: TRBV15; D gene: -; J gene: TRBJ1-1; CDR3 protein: ATSRANTEAF
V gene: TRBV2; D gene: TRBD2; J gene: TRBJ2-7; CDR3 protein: ASSEVAGGYEQY
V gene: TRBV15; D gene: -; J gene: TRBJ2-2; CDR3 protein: ATTPRAGSGELF
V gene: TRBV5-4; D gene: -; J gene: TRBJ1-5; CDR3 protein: ASSLWPGTSNQPQH
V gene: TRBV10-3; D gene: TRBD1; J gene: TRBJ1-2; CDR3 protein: AISESQGEDGYT
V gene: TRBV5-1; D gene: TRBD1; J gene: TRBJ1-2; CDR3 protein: ASSSPGQAVYGYT
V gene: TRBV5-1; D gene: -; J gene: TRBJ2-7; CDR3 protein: ASGVGRLDEQY
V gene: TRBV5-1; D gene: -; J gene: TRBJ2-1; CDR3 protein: ASSDLVGNEQF
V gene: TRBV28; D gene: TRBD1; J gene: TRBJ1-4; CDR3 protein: ASSQLRDSGGRGKLF
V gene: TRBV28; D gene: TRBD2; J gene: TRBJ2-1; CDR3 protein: ASSSGTRMGHEQF
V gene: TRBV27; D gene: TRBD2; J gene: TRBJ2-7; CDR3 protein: ASAPLAGGGGYEQY
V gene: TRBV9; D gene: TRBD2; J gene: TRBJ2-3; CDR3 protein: ASSAGTSGAYYTDTQY
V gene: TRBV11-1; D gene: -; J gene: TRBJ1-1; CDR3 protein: ASSQGQGFSRTEAF
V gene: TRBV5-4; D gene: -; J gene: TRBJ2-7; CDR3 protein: ASSLVSAGSYEQY